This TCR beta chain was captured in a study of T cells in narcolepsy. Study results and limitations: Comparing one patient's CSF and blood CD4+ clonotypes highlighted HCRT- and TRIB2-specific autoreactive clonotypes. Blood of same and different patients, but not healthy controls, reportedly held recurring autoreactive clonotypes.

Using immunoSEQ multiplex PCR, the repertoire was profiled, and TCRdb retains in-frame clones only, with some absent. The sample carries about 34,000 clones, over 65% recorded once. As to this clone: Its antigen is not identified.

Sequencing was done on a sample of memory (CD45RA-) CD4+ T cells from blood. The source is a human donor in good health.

CDR3 nucleotides: TGTGCCAGCAAAGCGAACGCGAACACCGGGGAGCTGTTTTTT. Translation gives CASKANANTGELFF. The rearrangement links TRBV6-4 to TRBJ2-2; D remains unclear. The CDR3 sequence is 14 residues long. Trimming left V 7 bases short and J 0 bases short, with 9 bases between. CDR1 and CDR2 (germline): MRHNA, SNTAGT.